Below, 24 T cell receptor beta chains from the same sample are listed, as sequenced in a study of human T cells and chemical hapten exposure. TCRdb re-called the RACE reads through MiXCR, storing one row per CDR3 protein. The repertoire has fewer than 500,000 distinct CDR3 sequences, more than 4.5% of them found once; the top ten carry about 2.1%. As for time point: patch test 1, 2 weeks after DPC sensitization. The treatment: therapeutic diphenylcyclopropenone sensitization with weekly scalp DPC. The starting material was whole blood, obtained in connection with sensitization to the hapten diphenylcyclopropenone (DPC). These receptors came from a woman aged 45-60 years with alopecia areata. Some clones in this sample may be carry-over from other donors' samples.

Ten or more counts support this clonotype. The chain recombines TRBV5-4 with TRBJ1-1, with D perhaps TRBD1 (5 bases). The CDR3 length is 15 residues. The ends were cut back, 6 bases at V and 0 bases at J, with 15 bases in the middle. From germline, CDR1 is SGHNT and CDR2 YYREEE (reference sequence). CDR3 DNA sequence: TGTGCCAGCACCCCGCGGGGGATAATGAACACTGAAGCTTTCTTT. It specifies CASTPRGIMNTEAFF.

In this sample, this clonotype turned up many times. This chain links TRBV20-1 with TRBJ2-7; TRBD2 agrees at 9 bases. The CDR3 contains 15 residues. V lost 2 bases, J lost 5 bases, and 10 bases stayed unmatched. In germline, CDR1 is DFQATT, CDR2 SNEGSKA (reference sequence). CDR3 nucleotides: TGCAGTGCTAGACTCCCGGCGGGAGGGCCTCACGAGCAGTACTTC. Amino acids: CSARLPAGGPHEQYF.

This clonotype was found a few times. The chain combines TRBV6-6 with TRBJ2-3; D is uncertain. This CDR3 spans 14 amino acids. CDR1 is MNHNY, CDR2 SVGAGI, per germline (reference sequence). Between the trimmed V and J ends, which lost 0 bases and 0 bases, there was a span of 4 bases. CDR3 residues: CASSYSPSTDTQYF. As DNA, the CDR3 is TGTGCCAGCAGTTACTCCCCTAGCACAGATACGCAGTATTTT.

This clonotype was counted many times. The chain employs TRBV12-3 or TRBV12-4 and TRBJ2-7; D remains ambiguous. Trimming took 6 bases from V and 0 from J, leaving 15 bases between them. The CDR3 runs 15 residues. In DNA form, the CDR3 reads TGTGCCAGCAGCCTGGCCAAGGGCCACTCCTACGAGCAGTACTTC. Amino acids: CASSLAKGHSYEQYF.

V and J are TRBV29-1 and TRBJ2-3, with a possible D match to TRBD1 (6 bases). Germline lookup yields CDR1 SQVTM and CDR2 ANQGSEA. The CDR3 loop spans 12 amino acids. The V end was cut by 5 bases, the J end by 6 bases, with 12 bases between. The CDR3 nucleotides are TGCAGCGTTTACAGGGACCCGGATACGCAGTATTTT. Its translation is CSVYRDPDTQYF.

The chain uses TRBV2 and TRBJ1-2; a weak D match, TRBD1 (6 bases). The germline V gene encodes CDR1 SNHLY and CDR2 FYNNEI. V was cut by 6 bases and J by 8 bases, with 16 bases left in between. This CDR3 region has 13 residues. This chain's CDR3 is CASSRGQKAGYTF. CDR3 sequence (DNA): TGTGCCAGCAGCCGCGGACAGAAGGCGGGCTACACCTTC.

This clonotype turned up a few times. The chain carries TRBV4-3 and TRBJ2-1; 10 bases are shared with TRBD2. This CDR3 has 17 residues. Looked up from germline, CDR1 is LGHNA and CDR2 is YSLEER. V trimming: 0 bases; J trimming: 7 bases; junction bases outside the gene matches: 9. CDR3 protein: CASSQDLASGSYNEQFF. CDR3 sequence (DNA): TGCGCCAGCAGCCAAGATCTCGCTAGCGGGAGCTATAATGAGCAGTTCTTC.

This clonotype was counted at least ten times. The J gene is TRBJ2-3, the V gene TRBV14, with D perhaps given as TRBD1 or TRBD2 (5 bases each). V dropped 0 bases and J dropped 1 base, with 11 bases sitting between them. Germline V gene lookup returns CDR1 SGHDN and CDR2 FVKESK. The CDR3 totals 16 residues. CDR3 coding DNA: TGTGCCAGCAGCCAAGATGGGGGAGTGGGCACAGATACGCAGTATTTT. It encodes CASSQDGGVGTDTQYF.

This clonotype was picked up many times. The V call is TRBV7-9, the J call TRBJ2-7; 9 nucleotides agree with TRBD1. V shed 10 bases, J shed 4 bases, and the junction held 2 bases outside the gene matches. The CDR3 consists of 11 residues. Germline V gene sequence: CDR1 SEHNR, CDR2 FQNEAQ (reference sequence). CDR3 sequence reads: CAIDRGYEQYF. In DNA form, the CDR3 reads TGTGCCATTGACAGGGGGTACGAGCAGTACTTC.

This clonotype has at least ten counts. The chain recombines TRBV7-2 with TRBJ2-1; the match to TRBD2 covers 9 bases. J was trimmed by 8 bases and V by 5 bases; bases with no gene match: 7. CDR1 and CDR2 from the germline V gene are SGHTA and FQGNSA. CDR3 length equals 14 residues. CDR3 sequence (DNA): TGTGCCAGCAGCCGGACTAGCGATCGAGATGAGCAGTTCTTC. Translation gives CASSRTSDRDEQFF.

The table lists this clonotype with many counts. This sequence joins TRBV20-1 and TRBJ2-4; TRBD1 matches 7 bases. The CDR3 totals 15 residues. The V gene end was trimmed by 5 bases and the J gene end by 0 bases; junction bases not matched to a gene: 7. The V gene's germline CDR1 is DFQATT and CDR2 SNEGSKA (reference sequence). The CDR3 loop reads CSASQGQLAKNIQYF. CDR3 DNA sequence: TGCAGTGCTTCTCAGGGACAGTTAGCCAAAAACATTCAGTACTTC.

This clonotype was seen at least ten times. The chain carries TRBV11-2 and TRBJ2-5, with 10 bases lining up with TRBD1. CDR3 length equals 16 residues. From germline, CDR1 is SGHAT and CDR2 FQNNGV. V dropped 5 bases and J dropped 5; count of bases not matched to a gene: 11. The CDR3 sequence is CASSPPDRGRRETQYF. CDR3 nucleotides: TGTGCCAGCAGCCCCCCCGACAGGGGGCGCCGGGAGACCCAGTACTTC.

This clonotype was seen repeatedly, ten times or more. The CDR3 coding sequence is TGTGCCAGCAGTCTGGACAGACGAGCTGAAGCTTTCTTT. Amino acid sequence: CASSLDRRAEAFF. The V and J genes are TRBV12-3 or TRBV12-4 and TRBJ1-1; possible D gene TRBD1, 6 bases. CDR3 size: 13 residues. With 5 bases removed from V and 6 bases from J, the gap between germline ends came to 13 bases.

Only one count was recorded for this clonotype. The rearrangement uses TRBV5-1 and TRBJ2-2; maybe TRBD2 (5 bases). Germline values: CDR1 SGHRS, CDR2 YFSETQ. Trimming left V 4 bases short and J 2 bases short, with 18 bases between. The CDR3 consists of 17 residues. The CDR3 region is CASSPRSARANTGELFF. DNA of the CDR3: TGCGCCAGCAGCCCCCGGTCAGCGAGGGCCAACACCGGGGAGCTGTTTTTT.

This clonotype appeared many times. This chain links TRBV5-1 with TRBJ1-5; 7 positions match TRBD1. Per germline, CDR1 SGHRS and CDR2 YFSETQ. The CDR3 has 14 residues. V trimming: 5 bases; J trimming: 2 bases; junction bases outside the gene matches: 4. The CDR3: CASRPDRGNQPQHF. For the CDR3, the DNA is TGCGCCAGCAGACCCGACAGGGGCAATCAGCCCCAGCATTTT.

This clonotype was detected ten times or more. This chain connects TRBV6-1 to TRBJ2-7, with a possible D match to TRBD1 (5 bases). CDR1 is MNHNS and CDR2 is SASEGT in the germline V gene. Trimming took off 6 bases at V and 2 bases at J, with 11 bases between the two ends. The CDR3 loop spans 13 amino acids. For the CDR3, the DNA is TGTGCCAGCAGGCCCAGGGCTACCTACGAGCAGTACTTC. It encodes CASRPRATYEQYF.

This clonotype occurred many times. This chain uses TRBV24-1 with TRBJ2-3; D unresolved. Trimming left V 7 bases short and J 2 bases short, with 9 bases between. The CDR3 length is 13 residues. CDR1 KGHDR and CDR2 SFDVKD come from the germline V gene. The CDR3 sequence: CATSLRSTDTQYF. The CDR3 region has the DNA TGTGCCACCAGCTTGCGGTCCACAGATACGCAGTATTTT.

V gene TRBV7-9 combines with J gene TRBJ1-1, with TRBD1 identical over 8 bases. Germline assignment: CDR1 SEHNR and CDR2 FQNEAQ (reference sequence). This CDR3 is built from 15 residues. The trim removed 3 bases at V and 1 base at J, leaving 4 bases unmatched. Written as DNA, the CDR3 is TGTGCCAGCAGCTTCCCTGGACAGGGGAACACTGAAGCTTTCTTT. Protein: CASSFPGQGNTEAFF. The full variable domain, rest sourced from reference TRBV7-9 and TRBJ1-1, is DTGVSQNPRHKITKRGQNVTFRCDPISEHNRLYWYRQTLGQGPEFLTYFQNEAQLEKSRLLSDRFSAERPKGSFSTLEIQRTEQGDSAMYLCASSFPGQGNTEAFFGQGTRLTVV.

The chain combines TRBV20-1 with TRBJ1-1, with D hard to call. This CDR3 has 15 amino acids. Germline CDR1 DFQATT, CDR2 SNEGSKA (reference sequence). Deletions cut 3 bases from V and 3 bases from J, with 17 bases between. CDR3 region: CSASPLHGGDTEAFF. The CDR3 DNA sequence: TGCAGTGCTAGCCCCCTTCACGGCGGAGACACTGAAGCTTTCTTT.

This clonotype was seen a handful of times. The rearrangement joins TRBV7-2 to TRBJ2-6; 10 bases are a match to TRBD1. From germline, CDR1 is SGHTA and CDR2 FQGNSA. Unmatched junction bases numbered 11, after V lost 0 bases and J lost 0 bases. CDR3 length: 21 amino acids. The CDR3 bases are TGTGCCAGCAGCTTAGCTCCTCCTGGGACAGGGGTGAACTCTGGGGCCAACGTCCTGACTTTC. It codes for CASSLAPPGTGVNSGANVLTF. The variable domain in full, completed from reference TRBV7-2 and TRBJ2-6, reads GAGVSQSPSNKVTEKGKDVELRCDPISGHTALYWYRQSLGQGLEFLIYFQGNSAPDKSGLPSDRFSAERTGGSVSTLTIQRTQQEDSAVYLCASSLAPPGTGVNSGANVLTFGAGSRLTVL.

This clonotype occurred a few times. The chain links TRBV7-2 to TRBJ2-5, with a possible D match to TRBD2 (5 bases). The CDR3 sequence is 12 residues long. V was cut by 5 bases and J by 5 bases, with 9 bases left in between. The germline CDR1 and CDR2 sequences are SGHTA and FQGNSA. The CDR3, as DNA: TGTGCCAGCAGCCTCCGGAGGGAGACCCAGTACTTC. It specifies CASSLRRETQYF. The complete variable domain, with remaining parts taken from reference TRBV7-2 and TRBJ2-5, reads GAGVSQSPSNKVTEKGKDVELRCDPISGHTALYWYRQSLGQGLEFLIYFQGNSAPDKSGLPSDRFSAERTGGSVSTLTIQRTQQEDSAVYLCASSLRRETQYFGPGTRLLVL.

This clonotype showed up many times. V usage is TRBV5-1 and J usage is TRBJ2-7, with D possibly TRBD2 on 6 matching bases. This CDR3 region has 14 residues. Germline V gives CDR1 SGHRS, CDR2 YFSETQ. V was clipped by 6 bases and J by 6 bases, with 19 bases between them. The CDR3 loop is CASTRGTGSVEQYF. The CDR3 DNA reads TGCGCCAGCACCCGAGGGACTGGATCAGTCGAGCAGTACTTC.

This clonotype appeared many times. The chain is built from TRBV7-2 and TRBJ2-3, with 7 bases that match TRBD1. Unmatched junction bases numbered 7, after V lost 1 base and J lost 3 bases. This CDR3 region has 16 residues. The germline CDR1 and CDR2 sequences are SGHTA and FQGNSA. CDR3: CASSLVETGHTDTQYF. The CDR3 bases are TGTGCCAGCAGCTTAGTAGAGACAGGGCATACAGATACGCAGTATTTT.

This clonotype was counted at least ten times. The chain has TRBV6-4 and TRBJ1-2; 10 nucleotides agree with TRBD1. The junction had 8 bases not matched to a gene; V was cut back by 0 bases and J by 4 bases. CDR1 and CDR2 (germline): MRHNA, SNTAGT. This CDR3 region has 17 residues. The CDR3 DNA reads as TGTGCCAGCAGTGACTCCGCCGGACAGGGGGTAGGCTATGGCTACACCTTC. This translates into CASSDSAGQGVGYGYTF.